Here is one T cell receptor (beta chain) with its context. Its target is not known. TCRdb reanalyzed the 5' RACE reads and collapses them to one entry per CDR3 protein, without DNA. Found here are some 500,000 distinct CDR3 sequences; the top ten clones hold around 1.4%. The data stem from a study of T cells expressing NK-cell markers. Study context: Sorted CD3+CD56-NKG2C+, CD3+CD56+NKG2C- and CD3+CD56+NKG2C+ T cells were the source of the TCR beta repertoires. Seven of the eight sequenced donors were classified as HCMV-seropositive, and one was classified as seronegative. Study conclusions and caveats: Of the CD8+ T cell pool in several donors, roughly 1.0-8% was accounted for by dominant NKG2C+ clonotypes.

The germline CDR1 and CDR2 sequences are SGHVS and FQNEAQ. The CDR3 length is 14 residues. Sequencing used blood T cells: a sorted CD56 or NKG2C T cell subset, CD4+ or CD8+ T cells, or bulk PBMC T cells (not recorded which). This receptor was taken from a woman aged 45-59 years in good health. The chain is built from TRBV7-8 and TRBJ1-5; checking the TCRdb D call of TRBD1 is not possible without DNA. The CDR3 reads CASSSNRGLQPQHF.